This T cell receptor (beta chain) emerged from a study of T-cell reconstitution after alpha-beta-depleted transplantation in children. Using unique molecular identifiers, the investigators prepared the TCRbeta library. TCRdb redid the calling of the PCR reads with MiXCR, one entry per CDR3 protein. The repertoire holds about 230,000 distinct CDR3 sequences, 9.7% seen once, with over 4.5% in the top ten. This clonotype was detected many times. This TCR was recovered from a human donor who donated a stem cell graft to a child with SCID. This specimen consisted of PBMCs from the stem cell graft donor, obtained from the stem cell graft.

This CDR3 is CASSQDVRAYEQYF. CDR3 coding DNA: TGTGCCAGCAGCCAAGATGTCCGCGCGTACGAGCAGTACTTC. The V call is TRBV3-1, the J call TRBJ2-7; no clear D gene. Germline CDR1 is LGHDT and CDR2 is YNNKEL (reference sequence). Trimming stripped 0 bases from V and 4 bases from J, with 10 bases between. The CDR3 has 14 residues.